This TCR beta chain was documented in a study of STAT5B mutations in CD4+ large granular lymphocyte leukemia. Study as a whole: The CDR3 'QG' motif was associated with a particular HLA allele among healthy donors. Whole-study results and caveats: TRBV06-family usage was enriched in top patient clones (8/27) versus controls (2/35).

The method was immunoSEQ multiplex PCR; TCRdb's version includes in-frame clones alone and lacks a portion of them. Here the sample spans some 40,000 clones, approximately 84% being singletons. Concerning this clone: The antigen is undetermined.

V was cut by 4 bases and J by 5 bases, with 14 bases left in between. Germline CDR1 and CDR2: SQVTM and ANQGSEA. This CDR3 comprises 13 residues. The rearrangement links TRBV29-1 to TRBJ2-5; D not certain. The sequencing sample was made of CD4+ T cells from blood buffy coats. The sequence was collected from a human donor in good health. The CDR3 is CSVGRSPRETQYF. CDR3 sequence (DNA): TGCAGCGTTGGAAGGAGCCCTAGGGAGACCCAGTACTTC.